Listed below are T cell receptor beta chains from one sample, sequenced in a study of blood T cell repertoires in COVID-19. Assay used: immunoSEQ multiplex PCR; TCRdb lists only in-frame clones, some missing. Of 150,000 or so clones listed, about 88% were seen once; the top ten hold around a quarter. Sequencing input: peripheral blood. These receptor sequences come from a man aged 55-75 years with acute or convalescent COVID-19. CDR3s include the opening cysteine and the closing phenylalanine or tryptophan. D genes are given only for firm matches. Clone size is given for some rows only: seen once, a few or many times, or a class if the clone is expanded.

size,J,V,D,DNA,CDR3
-,TRBJ1-1,TRBV5-1,-,TGCGCCAGCAGCTTGACAGGGACGAGGACTGAAGCTTTCTTT,CASSLTGTRTEAFF
-,TRBJ1-1,TRBV30,-,TGTGCCTGGAGTGCCCAGGGGAAAACTGAAGCTTTCTTT,CAWSAQGKTEAFF
-,TRBJ2-1,TRBV20-1,TRBD1,TGCAGTGCGGGACAGTACAATGAGCAGTTCTTC,CSAGQYNEQFF
-,TRBJ1-2,TRBV6-2/TRBV6-3,-,TGTGCCAGCAGTTACTCGTCGAGAATAACTAACTATGGCTACACCTTC,CASSYSSRITNYGYTF
-,TRBJ1-5,TRBV24-1,-,TGTGCCACCAGTCAGAACGGACAGTTCAATCAGCCCCAGCATTTT,CATSQNGQFNQPQHF
-,TRBJ2-2,TRBV19,-,TGTGCCAGTAGTATTTACTCGAACACCGGGGAGCTGTTTTTT,CASSIYSNTGELFF
-,TRBJ2-7,TRBV19,TRBD2,TGTGCCACCAGAAGGACTAGCGGTGTCTACGAGCAGTACTTC,CATRRTSGVYEQYF
few,TRBJ1-4,TRBV10-1,-,TGCGCCAGCAGTGAGGCGGTGAGATCAACTAATGAAAAACTGTTTTTT,CASSEAVRSTNEKLFF
-,TRBJ2-1,TRBV19,TRBD2,TGTGCCAGTAGTTTACCTAGCGGGAGCTCCTACAATGAGCAGTTCTTC,CASSLPSGSSYNEQFF
-,TRBJ1-4,TRBV20-1,-,TGCAGTGCTCCTGGACAGAATAAACTGTTTTTT,CSAPGQNKLFF
-,TRBJ1-2,TRBV27,-,TGTGCCAGCAGTTTAACGGGGGATGATGGCTACACCTTC,CASSLTGDDGYTF
-,TRBJ2-3,TRBV7-3,TRBD1,TGTGCCAGCAGCATTAAGACAGGGGTCGGTACGCAGTATTTT,CASSIKTGVGTQYF
-,TRBJ2-2,TRBV5-1,-,TGCGCCAGCAGCTCAGTTACCGGGACAATCACCGGGGAGCTGTTTTTT,CASSSVTGTITGELFF